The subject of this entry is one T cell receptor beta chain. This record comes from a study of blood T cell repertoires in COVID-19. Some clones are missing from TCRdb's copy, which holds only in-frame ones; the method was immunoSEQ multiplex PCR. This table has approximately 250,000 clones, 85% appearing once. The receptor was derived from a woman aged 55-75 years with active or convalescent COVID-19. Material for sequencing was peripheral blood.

The DNA of the CDR3 is TGTGCCAGCTCCACGAGCGGGGGAGACGATGGCTACACCTTC. This encodes CASSTSGGDDGYTF. The V call is TRBV18, the J call TRBJ1-2; D is possibly TRBD1 (5 bases). The CDR3 is 14 residues long. V was pared by 6 bases and J by 6 bases, with 17 bases between. The germline V gene encodes CDR1 KGHSH and CDR2 LQKENI.